Following are 29 T cell receptor beta chains from one sample sequenced in a study of cytomegalovirus exposure and HLA in healthy donors. PCR was performed using 60 Vbeta and 13 Jbeta primers. This table comes from immunoSEQ multiplex PCR, and its TCRdb copy is limited to in-frame clones, with some not included. This table holds some 150,000 clones, about 84% found once. The source material was PBMCs. The receptor set was obtained from a middle-aged woman in good health and CMV-seropositive.

The chain carries TRBV6-6 and TRBJ2-1; 10 bases align to TRBD2. Germline CDR1 reads MNHNY; CDR2 reads SVGAGI (reference sequence). Trimming took 4 bases from V and 2 from J; bases not matched to a gene: 2. The CDR3 contains 15 residues. CDR3: CASSLTSGTYNEQFF. CDR3 sequence (DNA): TGTGCCAGCAGTTTAACTAGCGGGACCTACAATGAGCAGTTCTTC.

This clone was seen just once. This sequence joins TRBV15 and TRBJ2-5; TRBD1 matches at 9 bases. Germline-derived CDR1 and CDR2 are LNHNV and YYDKDF (reference sequence). The CDR3 runs to 18 residues. After removal of 3 bases from V and 2 bases from J, the junction contained 13 bases not matched to a gene. The CDR3: CATSSKKGTGFWQETQYF. DNA for the CDR3: TGTGCCACCAGCAGCAAAAAAGGGACAGGGTTCTGGCAAGAGACCCAGTACTTC.

The V call is TRBV14, the J call TRBJ1-2; D is uncertain. CDR1 is SGHDN, CDR2 FVKESK, per germline. V lost 4 bases, J lost 7 bases, and 13 bases lay in between. This CDR3 has 13 residues. The CDR3: CASSPGFESGYTF. The CDR3 DNA is TGTGCCAGCAGCCCCGGTTTCGAGAGTGGCTACACCTTC.

This sequence joins TRBV27 and TRBJ2-1, with D uncertain. The V end lost 7 bases, the J end lost 0 bases, and 13 bases lay between the germline ends. The CDR3 is 15 residues long. Germline values: CDR1 MNHEY, CDR2 SMNVEV (reference sequence). The CDR3 reads CASTPAWSSYNEQFF. The CDR3 DNA reads TGTGCCAGCACTCCGGCCTGGAGCTCCTACAATGAGCAGTTCTTC.

The V and J genes are TRBV2 and TRBJ2-7; a possible D gene is TRBD2 (6 bases). The CDR3 covers 13 residues. V was cut by 4 bases and J by 3 bases, with 10 bases left in between. Germline CDR1 reads SNHLY; CDR2 reads FYNNEI. The CDR3 is CASSVGGIYEQYF. The CDR3 DNA sequence: TGTGCCAGCAGTGTGGGCGGGATCTACGAGCAGTACTTC.

This chain joins TRBV10-2 and TRBJ2-1; TRBD2 aligns across 12 bases. CDR1 is WSHSY, CDR2 SAAADI, per germline. J was trimmed by 2 bases and V by 5 bases; bases with no gene match: 13. This CDR3 is built from 19 residues. CDR3 amino acids: CASSPRLASGRGAYNEQFF. CDR3 nucleotide sequence: TGCGCCAGCAGTCCGCGATTGGCTAGCGGGAGGGGGGCCTACAATGAGCAGTTCTTC.

V gene TRBV7-9 combines with J gene TRBJ2-2; 7 nucleotides match TRBD1. The CDR3 runs to 15 residues. The V and J ends lost 4 bases and 2 bases, in that order; junction bases with no gene match: 4. Germline assignment: CDR1 SEHNR and CDR2 FQNEAQ (reference sequence). The CDR3 DNA sequence: TGTGCCAGCAGCTCAGGGGACAGAAACACCGGGGAGCTGTTTTTT. It specifies CASSSGDRNTGELFF.

The J gene is TRBJ2-7, the V gene TRBV30; TRBD2 agrees at 9 bases. The CDR3 is 14 residues long. Germline values: CDR1 GTSNPN, CDR2 SVGIG (reference sequence). Unmatched junction bases numbered 5, after V lost 2 bases and J lost 3 bases. In DNA, the CDR3 is TGTGCCTGGAGTTCCGGGACTAGCATCTACGAGCAGTACTTC. Its translation is CAWSSGTSIYEQYF.

The chain has TRBV30 and TRBJ2-7, with 10 bases aligning to TRBD1. V trimming: 2 bases; J trimming: 6 bases; junction bases outside the gene matches: 7. The CDR3 extends over 14 amino acids. Germline lookup yields CDR1 GTSNPN and CDR2 SVGIG (reference sequence). The chain's CDR3 is CAWSYTRTGGEQYF. CDR3 coding DNA: TGTGCCTGGAGTTACACACGGACAGGGGGCGAGCAGTACTTC.

This sequence joins TRBV12-5 and TRBJ1-1; D possibly corresponds to TRBD1 (6 bases). The CDR3 totals 14 residues. Trimming pared 7 bases from V and 0 bases from J, leaving 12 bases between. The V gene's germline CDR1 is LGHNT and CDR2 FRNRAP. The CDR3 region is CASDQGHLNTEAFF. The CDR3 nucleotides read TGTGCTAGTGACCAGGGACATCTGAACACTGAAGCTTTCTTT.

This clone showed up just a few times. The chain combines TRBV10-3 with TRBJ2-3; weak D call: TRBD1 (6 bases). The CDR3 extends over 14 amino acids. Trimming removed 4 bases from V and 2 bases from J, with 10 bases in between. Per germline, CDR1 ENHRY and CDR2 SYGVKD. CDR3 coding DNA: TGTGCCATCAGTGTGGGGACATACACAGATACGCAGTATTTT. Translating it yields CAISVGTYTDTQYF.

This chain joins TRBV19 and TRBJ2-1; 11 bases fit TRBD2. The length of the CDR3 is 16 residues. Germline V gene data show CDR1 as LNHDA and CDR2 as SQIVND (reference sequence). The V and J ends lost 9 bases and 9 bases, in that order; junction bases with no gene match: 16. CDR3 residues: CASKRIMGLAATEQFF. In nucleotides, the CDR3 is TGTGCCAGCAAAAGGATTATGGGACTAGCGGCCACTGAGCAGTTCTTC.

The V call is TRBV11-2, the J call TRBJ1-3; no clear D gene. This CDR3 contains 13 residues. V shed 1 base and J shed 8 bases, with 9 bases lying between them. Germline V gene data show CDR1 as SGHAT and CDR2 as FQNNGV. CDR3: CASSLGQQHTIYF. CDR3 DNA sequence: TGTGCCAGCAGCTTAGGACAACAACACACCATATATTTT.

This chain joins TRBV29-1 and TRBJ2-2; 7 bases agree with TRBD2. Trimming took 5 bases from V and 6 from J; bases not matched to a gene: 12. Germline CDR1 is SQVTM and CDR2 is ANQGSEA. The CDR3 covers 15 residues. CDR3 loop: CSVSPSKGGPGELFF. CDR3 bases: TGCAGCGTTTCCCCTAGCAAGGGAGGGCCCGGGGAGCTGTTTTTT.

The gene calls are TRBV5-1 and TRBJ2-7; 9 bases align to TRBD2. After removal of 3 bases from V and 7 bases from J, the junction contained 8 bases not matched to a gene. Germline values: CDR1 SGHRS, CDR2 YFSETQ. The CDR3 spans 14 residues. The CDR3: CASSSVAGDREQYF. CDR3 bases: TGCGCCAGCAGCTCGGTAGCGGGAGACCGTGAGCAGTACTTC.

V gene TRBV5-4 combines with J gene TRBJ2-5; D is unresolved. V was shortened by 2 bases and J by 2 bases, with 13 bases between the two germline ends. CDR1 and CDR2 (germline): SGHNT, YYREEE (reference sequence). The CDR3 is 15 residues long. For the CDR3, the DNA is TGTGCCAGCAGCTTTAGGTCACTCAGGCAAGAGACCCAGTACTTC. As protein: CASSFRSLRQETQYF. The complete variable domain, with remaining parts taken from reference TRBV5-4 and TRBJ2-5, reads ETGVTQSPTHLIKTRGQQVTLRCSSQSGHNTVSWYQQALGQGPQFIFQYYREEENGRGNFPPRFSGLQFPNYSSELNVNALELDDSALYLCASSFRSLRQETQYFGPGTRLLVL.

J is TRBJ2-3 and V is TRBV2, with TRBD2 matching over 12 bases. Germline V CDR1 and CDR2: SNHLY, FYNNEI. V shed 6 bases and J 3 bases; nucleotides not matched to a gene: 4. This CDR3 comprises 15 residues. CDR3 sequence: CASRPTSGSTDTQYF. Here the CDR3 DNA reads TGTGCCAGCAGGCCGACTAGCGGGAGTACAGATACGCAGTATTTT.

The chain joins TRBV9 to TRBJ2-7; TRBD1 matches at 7 bases. The CDR3 extends over 18 amino acids. Germline V gene lookup returns CDR1 SGDLS and CDR2 YYNGEE. V lost 0 bases, J lost 0 bases, and 12 bases stayed unmatched. CDR3: CASSVGVGRGQSSYEQYF. The CDR3 DNA reads TGTGCCAGCAGCGTAGGGGTTGGTAGGGGACAGAGCTCCTACGAGCAGTACTTC.

The chain recombines TRBV5-1 with TRBJ2-2; D is uncertain. CDR3 size: 15 residues. V dropped 0 bases and J dropped 8 bases, with 14 bases sitting between them. Per germline, CDR1 SGHRS and CDR2 YFSETQ. The CDR3: CASSLAEADSGELFF. CDR3 in DNA: TGCGCCAGCAGCTTGGCCGAGGCGGATAGTGGGGAGCTGTTTTTT.

The gene calls are TRBV6-5 and TRBJ1-3; D is perhaps TRBD1 (5 bases). The CDR3 has 14 amino acids. Between the trimmed V and J ends, which lost 5 bases and 1 base, there was a span of 9 bases. The germline V gene encodes CDR1 MNHEY and CDR2 SVGAGI. The DNA for the CDR3 is TGTGCCAGCAGTGTGGGACTATCTGGAAACACCATATATTTT. The encoded protein is CASSVGLSGNTIYF.

CDR3 in DNA: TGTGCTAGTGGTTTGGTCCTGCGGGAGTTTGGAGATACGCAGTATTTT. It is translated as CASGLVLREFGDTQYF. The gene calls are TRBV12-5 and TRBJ2-3; 7 bases align to TRBD2. V lost 0 bases to trimming and J lost 5 bases; unmatched junction nucleotides: 8. Germline CDR1 and CDR2: LGHNT and FRNRAP. The CDR3 covers 16 residues.

This chain joins TRBV5-1 and TRBJ2-3, with 9 bases lining up with TRBD2. The trim removed 0 bases at V and 3 bases at J, leaving 5 bases unmatched. In germline, CDR1 is SGHRS, CDR2 YFSETQ. The CDR3 runs to 16 residues. The CDR3 protein is CASSLGLAGWTDTQYF. The CDR3 bases are TGCGCCAGCAGCTTGGGCCTAGCGGGATGGACAGATACGCAGTATTTT.

This sequence joins TRBV7-3 and TRBJ2-3; TRBD2 matches 8 bases. Germline V CDR1 and CDR2: SGHTA, FQGTGA. The CDR3 has 14 residues. The J segment lost 7 bases and the V segment lost 2 bases, leaving 5 bases of the junction unmatched. For the CDR3, the DNA is TGTGCCAGCAGCTTATTGGCTAGCGGGCATACGCAGTATTTT. Its translation: CASSLLASGHTQYF.

The chain recombines TRBV15 with TRBJ2-2; TRBD1 might be the D (5 bases). The CDR3 runs 13 residues. Germline V gene data show CDR1 as LNHNV and CDR2 as YYDKDF (reference sequence). V gave up 7 bases and J gave up 5 bases, with 11 bases separating them. In DNA form, the CDR3 reads TGTGCCACCATGCAGGGCAGAACCGGGGAGCTGTTTTTT. It encodes CATMQGRTGELFF.

The chain employs TRBV5-1 and TRBJ2-2, with D possibly TRBD1 on 5 matching bases. Per the germline V gene, CDR1 is SGHRS and CDR2 is YFSETQ. Trimming took off 0 bases at V and 6 bases at J, with 12 bases between the two ends. This CDR3 region has 15 residues. CDR3 sequence: CASSLEGGRAGELFF. The CDR3 nucleotides are TGCGCCAGCAGCTTGGAGGGCGGCAGGGCCGGGGAGCTGTTTTTT.

The chain employs TRBV30 and TRBJ2-6; D is ambiguous. The CDR3 loop spans 16 amino acids. Germline V CDR1 and CDR2: GTSNPN, SVGIG (reference sequence). V was shortened by 0 bases and J by 1 base, with 10 bases between the two germline ends. CDR3 amino acids: CAWSVIGFSGANVLTF. The CDR3 DNA reads TGTGCCTGGAGTGTAATCGGTTTTTCTGGGGCCAACGTCCTGACTTTC.

The chain carries TRBV27 and TRBJ2-7; 15 bases agree with TRBD2. Germline V gene data show CDR1 as MNHEY and CDR2 as SMNVEV (reference sequence). This CDR3 spans 17 amino acids. V shed 10 bases, J shed 7 bases, and the junction held 17 bases outside the gene matches. CDR3 sequence (DNA): TGTGCCACCGCCGGGACTAGCGGGAGGTTTGGCATTATTGAGCAGTACTTC. This translates into CATAGTSGRFGIIEQYF.

The gene calls are TRBV27 and TRBJ2-5; D unresolved. The CDR3 is 11 residues long. CDR1 MNHEY and CDR2 SMNVEV come from the germline V gene (reference sequence). Between the trimmed V and J ends, which lost 5 bases and 5 bases, there was a span of 6 bases. The CDR3 DNA is TGTGCCAGCAGTACCGGGGAGACCCAGTACTTC. This encodes CASSTGETQYF.

The V and J genes are TRBV30 and TRBJ1-4, with D possibly TRBD1 on 5 matching bases. The V and J ends lost 1 base and 10 bases respectively, with 22 bases between them. Germline CDR1 reads GTSNPN; CDR2 reads SVGIG (reference sequence). This CDR3 region has 16 residues. The CDR3 DNA sequence: TGTGCCTGGAGTGACCCCTCTTTAGGGGCGGAGGGAAAACTGTTTTTT. Translating it yields CAWSDPSLGAEGKLFF.